These T cell receptor beta chains were read from a single sample in a study of cytomegalovirus exposure and HLA in healthy donors. The protocol was immunoSEQ multiplex PCR, while the TCRdb copy is restricted to in-frame clones and leaves out a portion. The data show about 140,000 clones, around four fifths seen once. The sequenced sample consisted of PBMCs. The receptors shown here come from a man aged 25-45 years in good health. Both conserved end residues are trimmed from each CDR3.

TRBJ2-2 | TRBV9 | ASSVPGQLANTGELF
TRBJ1-1 | TRBV18 | ASSPAENTEAF
TRBJ2-5 | TRBV15 | ATSNPSEAGSAQY
TRBJ2-3 | TRBV7-2 | ASSAQGQITDTQY
TRBJ2-5 | TRBV7-7 | ASSQGQGGETQY
TRBJ2-7 | TRBV7-9 | SSSRQSYEQY
TRBJ2-7 | TRBV5-1 | ASSTGGGFYEQY
TRBJ1-5 | TRBV19 | ASSISAGGGNQPQH
TRBJ2-1 | TRBV13 | ASSLGRGGPRGYNEQF
TRBJ2-1 | TRBV7-6 | ASSLEGGRLDEQF
TRBJ1-4 | TRBV28 | ASSLRDRGFEKLF
TRBJ1-2 | TRBV7-9 | TSSGPGTVYGYT